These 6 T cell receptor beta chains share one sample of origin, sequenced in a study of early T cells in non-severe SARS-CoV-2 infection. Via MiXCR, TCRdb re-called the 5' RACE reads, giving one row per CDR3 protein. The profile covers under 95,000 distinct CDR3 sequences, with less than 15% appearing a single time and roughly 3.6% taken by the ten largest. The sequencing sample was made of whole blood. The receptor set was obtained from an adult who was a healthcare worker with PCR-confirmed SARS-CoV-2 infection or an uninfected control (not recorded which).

The CDR3 DNA follows: TGTGCCAGCTCACCGACAGGGGGTATCTATGCTGAAGCTTTCTTT. Its translation is CASSPTGGIYAEAFF. The V call is TRBV18, the J call TRBJ1-1; 9 nucleotides line up with TRBD1. The CDR3 is made up of 15 amino acids. Germline V gene data show CDR1 as KGHSH and CDR2 as LQKENI. V was clipped by 3 bases and J by 6 bases; unmatched bases: 8.

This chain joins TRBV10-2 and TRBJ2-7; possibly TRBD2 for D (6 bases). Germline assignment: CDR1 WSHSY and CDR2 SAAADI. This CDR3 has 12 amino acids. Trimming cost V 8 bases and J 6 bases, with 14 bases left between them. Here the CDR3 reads CASRDSFLEQYF. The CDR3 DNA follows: TGCGCCAGCCGGGACTCCTTTCTCGAGCAGTACTTC.

The DNA for the CDR3 is TGTGCCAGCAGATTCGTAGATACGCAGTATTTT. Translation gives CASRFVDTQYF. The rearrangement joins TRBV7-9 to TRBJ2-3; D call uncertain. The CDR3 is 11 amino acids. Per germline, CDR1 SEHNR and CDR2 FQNEAQ (reference sequence). Trimming removed 6 bases at V and 5 bases at J, with 6 bases between.

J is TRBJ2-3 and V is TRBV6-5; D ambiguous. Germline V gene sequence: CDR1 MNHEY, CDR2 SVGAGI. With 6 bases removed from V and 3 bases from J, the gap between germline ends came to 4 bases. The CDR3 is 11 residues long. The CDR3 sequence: CASRFTDTQYF. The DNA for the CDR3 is TGTGCCAGCAGATTTACAGATACGCAGTATTTT.

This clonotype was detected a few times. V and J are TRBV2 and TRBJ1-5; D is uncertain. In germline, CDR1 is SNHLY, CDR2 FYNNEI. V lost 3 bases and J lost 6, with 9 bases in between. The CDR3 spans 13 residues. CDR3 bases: TGTGCCAGCAGTGACCGGGGATTTCAGCCCCAGCATTTT. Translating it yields CASSDRGFQPQHF.

The CDR3 sequence is CASSPAFNEQYF. DNA of the CDR3: TGTGCCAGCAGCCCCGCCTTCAACGAGCAGTACTTC. The chain employs TRBV3-1 and TRBJ2-7; no reliable D call. Germline values: CDR1 LGHDT, CDR2 YNNKEL (reference sequence). The CDR3 sequence is 12 residues long. Trimming removed 4 bases at V and 5 bases at J, with 9 bases between.